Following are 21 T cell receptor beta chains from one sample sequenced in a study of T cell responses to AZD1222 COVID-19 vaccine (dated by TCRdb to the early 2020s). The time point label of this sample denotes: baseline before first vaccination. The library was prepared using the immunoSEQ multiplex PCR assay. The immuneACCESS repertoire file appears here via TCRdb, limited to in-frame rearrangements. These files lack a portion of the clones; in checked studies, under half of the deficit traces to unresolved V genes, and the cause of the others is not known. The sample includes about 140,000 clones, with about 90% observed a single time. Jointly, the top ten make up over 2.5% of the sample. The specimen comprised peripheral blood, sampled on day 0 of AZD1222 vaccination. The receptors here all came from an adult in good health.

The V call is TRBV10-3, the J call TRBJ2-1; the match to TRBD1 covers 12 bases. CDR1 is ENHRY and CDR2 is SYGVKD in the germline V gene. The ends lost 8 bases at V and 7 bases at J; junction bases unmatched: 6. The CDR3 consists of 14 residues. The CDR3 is CAIGTGGVSNEQFF. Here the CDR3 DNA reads TGTGCCATCGGGACAGGGGGCGTGAGTAATGAGCAGTTCTTC.

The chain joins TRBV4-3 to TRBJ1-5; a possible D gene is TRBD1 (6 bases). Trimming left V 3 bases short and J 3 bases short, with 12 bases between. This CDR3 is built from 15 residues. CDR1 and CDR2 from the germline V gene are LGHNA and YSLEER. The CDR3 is CASSQVTGINQPQHF. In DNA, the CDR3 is TGCGCCAGCAGCCAGGTTACAGGGATCAATCAGCCCCAGCATTTT.

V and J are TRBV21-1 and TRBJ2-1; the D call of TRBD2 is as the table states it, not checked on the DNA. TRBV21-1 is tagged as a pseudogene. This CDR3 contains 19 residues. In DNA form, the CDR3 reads TGTGCCAGCAGCAAGCGGACTAGCGGGAGGGAGTGGCCCTACAATGAGCAGTTCTTC. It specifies CASSKRTSGREWPYNEQFF.

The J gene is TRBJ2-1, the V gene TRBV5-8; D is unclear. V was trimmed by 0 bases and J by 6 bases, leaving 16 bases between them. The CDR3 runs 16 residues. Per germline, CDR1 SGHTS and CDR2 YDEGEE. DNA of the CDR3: TGTGCCAGCAGCTTGGGTGACATACCGGCACTCAATGAGCAGTTCTTC. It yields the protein CASSLGDIPALNEQFF.

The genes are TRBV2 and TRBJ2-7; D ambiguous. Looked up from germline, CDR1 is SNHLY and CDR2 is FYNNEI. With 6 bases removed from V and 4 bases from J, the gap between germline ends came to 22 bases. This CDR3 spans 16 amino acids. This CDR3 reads CASSDVDRSNWYEQYF. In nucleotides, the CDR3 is TGTGCCAGCAGCGACGTTGACCGTTCTAATTGGTACGAGCAGTACTTC.

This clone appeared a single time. This CDR3 is CATTPGTSGGQYF. CDR3 in DNA: TGTGCCACCACCCCGGGGACTAGCGGGGGGCAGTATTTT. The chain joins TRBV2 to TRBJ2-3; 14 bases map to TRBD2. V lost 10 bases to trimming and J lost 11 bases; unmatched junction nucleotides: 8. This CDR3 contains 13 residues. Germline V CDR1 and CDR2: SNHLY, FYNNEI.

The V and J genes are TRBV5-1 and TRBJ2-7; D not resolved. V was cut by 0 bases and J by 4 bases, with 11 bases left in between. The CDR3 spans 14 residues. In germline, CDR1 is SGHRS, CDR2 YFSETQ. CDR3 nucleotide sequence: TGCGCCAGCAGCTTGGAGGGTTATTCGTACGAGCAGTACTTC. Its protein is CASSLEGYSYEQYF.

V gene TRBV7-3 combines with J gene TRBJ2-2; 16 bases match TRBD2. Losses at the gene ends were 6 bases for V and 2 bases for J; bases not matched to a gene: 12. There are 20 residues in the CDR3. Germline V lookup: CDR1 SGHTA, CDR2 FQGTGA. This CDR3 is CASSPLRGLAGGPNTGELFF. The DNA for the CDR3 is TGTGCCAGCAGTCCATTACGGGGACTAGCGGGAGGGCCTAACACCGGGGAGCTGTTTTTT.

CDR3 nucleotides: TGTGCCAGCAGTTTTCCACTAGCGGGAGGGCAAAATACGCAGTATTTT. Amino acid sequence: CASSFPLAGGQNTQYF. The rearrangement links TRBV28 to TRBJ2-3, with 13 bases that match TRBD2. J was trimmed by 7 bases and V by 3 bases; bases with no gene match: 7. The CDR3 has 16 amino acids. Germline V gene data show CDR1 as MDHEN and CDR2 as SYDVKM.

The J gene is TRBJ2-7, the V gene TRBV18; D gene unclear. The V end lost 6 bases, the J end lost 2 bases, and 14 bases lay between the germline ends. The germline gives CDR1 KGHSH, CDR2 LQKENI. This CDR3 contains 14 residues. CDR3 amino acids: CASSLVDAAYEQYF. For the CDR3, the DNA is TGTGCCAGCTCGCTGGTGGACGCAGCCTACGAGCAGTACTTC.

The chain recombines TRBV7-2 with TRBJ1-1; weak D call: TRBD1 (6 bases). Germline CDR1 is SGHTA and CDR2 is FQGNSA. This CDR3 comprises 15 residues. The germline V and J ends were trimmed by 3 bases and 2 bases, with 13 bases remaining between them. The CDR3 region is CASSFGGTLNTEAFF. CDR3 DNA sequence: TGTGCCAGCAGCTTCGGGGGCACTTTAAACACTGAAGCTTTCTTT.

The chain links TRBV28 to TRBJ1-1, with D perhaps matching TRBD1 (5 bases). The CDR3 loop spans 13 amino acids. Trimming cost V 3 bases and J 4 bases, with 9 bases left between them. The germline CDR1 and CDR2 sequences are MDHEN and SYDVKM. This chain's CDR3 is CASSLIGTTEAFF. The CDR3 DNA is TGTGCCAGCAGTTTGATTGGGACCACTGAAGCTTTCTTT.

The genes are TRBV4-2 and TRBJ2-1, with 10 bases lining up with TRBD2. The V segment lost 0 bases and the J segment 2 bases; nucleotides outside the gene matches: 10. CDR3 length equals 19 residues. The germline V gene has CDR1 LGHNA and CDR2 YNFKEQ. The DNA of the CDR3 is TGTGCCAGCAGCCAAGAAGGCCATGCGGGACTAGCGACCTACAATGAGCAGTTCTTC. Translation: CASSQEGHAGLATYNEQFF.

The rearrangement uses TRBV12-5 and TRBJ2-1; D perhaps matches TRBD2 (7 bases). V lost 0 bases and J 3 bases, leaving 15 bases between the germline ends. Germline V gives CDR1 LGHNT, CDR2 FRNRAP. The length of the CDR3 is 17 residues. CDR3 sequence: CASGLVLGRGSYNEQFF. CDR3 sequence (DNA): TGTGCTAGTGGTTTGGTACTTGGGAGGGGGAGCTACAATGAGCAGTTCTTC.

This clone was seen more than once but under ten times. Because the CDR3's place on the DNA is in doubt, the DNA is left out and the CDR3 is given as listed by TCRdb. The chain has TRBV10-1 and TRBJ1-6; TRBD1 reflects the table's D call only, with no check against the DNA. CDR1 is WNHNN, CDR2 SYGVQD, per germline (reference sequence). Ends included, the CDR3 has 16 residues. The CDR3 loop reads CASILDRVTYNSPLHF.

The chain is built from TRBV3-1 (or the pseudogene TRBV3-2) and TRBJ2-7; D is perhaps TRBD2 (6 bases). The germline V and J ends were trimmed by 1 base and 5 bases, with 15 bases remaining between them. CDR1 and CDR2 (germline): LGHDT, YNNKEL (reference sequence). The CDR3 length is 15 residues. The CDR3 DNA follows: TGTGCCAGCAGCCAAGGCTCTAGCGCTTTAAACGAGCAGTACTTC. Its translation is CASSQGSSALNEQYF.

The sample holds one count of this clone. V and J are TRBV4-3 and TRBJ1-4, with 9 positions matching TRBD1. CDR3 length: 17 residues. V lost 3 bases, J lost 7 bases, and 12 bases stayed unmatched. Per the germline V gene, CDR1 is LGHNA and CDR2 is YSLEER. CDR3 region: CASSHQIQGARVEKLFF. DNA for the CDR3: TGCGCCAGCAGCCATCAGATACAGGGGGCGCGGGTTGAAAAACTGTTTTTT.

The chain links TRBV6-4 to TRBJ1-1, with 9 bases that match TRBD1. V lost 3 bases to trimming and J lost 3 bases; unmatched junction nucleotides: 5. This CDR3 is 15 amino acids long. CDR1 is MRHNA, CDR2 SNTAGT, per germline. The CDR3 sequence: CASSERTGDDTEAFF. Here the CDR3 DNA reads TGTGCCAGCAGTGAAAGGACAGGGGATGACACTGAAGCTTTCTTT.

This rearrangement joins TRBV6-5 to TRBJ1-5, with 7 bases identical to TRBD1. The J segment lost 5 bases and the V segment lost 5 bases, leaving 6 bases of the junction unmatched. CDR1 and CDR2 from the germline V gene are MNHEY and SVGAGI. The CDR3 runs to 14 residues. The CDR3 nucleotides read TGTGCCAGCAGTCCAGGGGGGATCGATCAGCCCCAGCATTTT. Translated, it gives CASSPGGIDQPQHF.

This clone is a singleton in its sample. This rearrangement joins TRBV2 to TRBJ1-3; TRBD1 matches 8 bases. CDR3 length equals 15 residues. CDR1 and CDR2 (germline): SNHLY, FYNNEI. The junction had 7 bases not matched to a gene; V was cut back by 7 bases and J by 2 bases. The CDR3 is CASTSDRVAGNTIYF. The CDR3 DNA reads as TGTGCCAGCACATCGGACAGGGTGGCTGGAAACACCATATATTTT.

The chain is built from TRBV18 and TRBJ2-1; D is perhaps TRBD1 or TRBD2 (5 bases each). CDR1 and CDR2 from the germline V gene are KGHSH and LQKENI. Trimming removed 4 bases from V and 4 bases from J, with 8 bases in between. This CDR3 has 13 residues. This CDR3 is CASSLGEYNEQFF. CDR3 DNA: TGTGCCAGCTCACTAGGGGAGTACAATGAGCAGTTCTTC. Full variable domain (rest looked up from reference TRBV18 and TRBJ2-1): NAGVMQNPRHLVRRRGQEARLRCSPMKGHSHVYWYRQLPEEGLKFMVYLQKENIIDESGMPKERFSAEFPKEGPSILRIQQVVRGDSAAYFCASSLGEYNEQFFGPGTRLTVL.